This TCR beta chain emerged from a study of T cell responses to AZD1222 COVID-19 vaccine. The study's findings and limits: Regions 160-218 and 743-854 dominated among vaccine-associated CD4 TCRs spanning spike. Reports say nearly half of spike-specific TCRs go after unmutated variant regions. Repertoire sampling happened only post peak T cell response.

With regard to this clone: The antigen remains undetermined.

This CDR3 has 13 amino acids. The germline V and J ends were trimmed by 7 bases and 7 bases, with 17 bases remaining between them. In germline, CDR1 is SQVTM, CDR2 ANQGSEA. TCRdb keeps only in-frame clones here, not all; method: immunoSEQ multiplex PCR. This table has about 150,000 clones, around 92% appearing once. Sequenced here: peripheral blood, sampled 28 days after the second AZD1222 dose. The rearrangement uses TRBV29-1 and TRBJ2-1; tentative D call: TRBD1 (7 bases). This receptor was obtained from an adult who received the AZD1222 COVID-19 vaccine. The CDR3 sequence: CSASTGTWNEQFF. The CDR3 coding sequence is TGCAGCGCCTCGACAGGGACTTGGAATGAGCAGTTCTTC.